This T cell receptor (beta chain) appears in the sequencing data of a study of blood T cell repertoires in COVID-19. Trimming took 5 bases from V and 5 from J; bases not matched to a gene: 7. The CDR3 length is 15 residues. Germline assignment: CDR1 SEHNR and CDR2 FQNEAQ (reference sequence). This clone was seen a few times. Profiling relied on immunoSEQ multiplex PCR, and the TCRdb table lists in-frame clones only, not all of them. Here the sample spans hundreds of thousands of clones, roughly 84% being singletons. The chain employs TRBV7-9 and TRBJ1-4, with 8 positions matching TRBD1. The sequence was obtained from a middle-aged woman who had recovered from COVID-19. Input material: PBMCs or T cells enriched from blood (not recorded which). As DNA, the CDR3 is TGTGCCAGCAGCGTCCTGAACAGGGGGAATGAAAAACTGTTTTTT. Translated, it gives CASSVLNRGNEKLFF.